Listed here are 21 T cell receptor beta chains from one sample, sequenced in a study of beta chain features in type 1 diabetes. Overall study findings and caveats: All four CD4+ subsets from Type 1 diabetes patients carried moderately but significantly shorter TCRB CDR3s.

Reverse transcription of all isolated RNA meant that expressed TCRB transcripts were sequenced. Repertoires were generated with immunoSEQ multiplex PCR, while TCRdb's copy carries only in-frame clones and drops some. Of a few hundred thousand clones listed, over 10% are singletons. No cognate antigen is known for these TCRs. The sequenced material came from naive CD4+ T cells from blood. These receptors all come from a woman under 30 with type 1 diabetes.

The CDR3 sequence: CASSQLELAKNIQYF. The CDR3 DNA sequence: TGCGCCAGCAGCCAACTAGAGCTAGCCAAAAACATTCAGTACTTC. This rearrangement joins TRBV4-1 to TRBJ2-4, with unresolved D. The CDR3 has 15 residues. V shed 2 bases and J shed 0 bases, with 8 bases lying between them. CDR1 and CDR2 (germline): MGHRA, YSYEKL.

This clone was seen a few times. Here the CDR3 DNA reads TGTGCCAGCAGTCCCCTGGACAGGGACGAGCAGTACTTC. Translated: CASSPLDRDEQYF. This chain uses TRBV28 with TRBJ2-7; 8 bases line up with TRBD1. The trim removed 5 bases at V and 5 bases at J, leaving 5 bases unmatched. Germline V gene lookup returns CDR1 MDHEN and CDR2 SYDVKM. CDR3 length: 13 amino acids. The whole variable domain, remainder taken from reference TRBV28 and TRBJ2-7, is DVKVTQSSRYLVKRTGEKVFLECVQDMDHENMFWYRQDPGLGLRLIYFSYDVKMKEKGDIPEGYSVSREKKERFSLILESASTNQTSMYLCASSPLDRDEQYFGPGTRLTVT.

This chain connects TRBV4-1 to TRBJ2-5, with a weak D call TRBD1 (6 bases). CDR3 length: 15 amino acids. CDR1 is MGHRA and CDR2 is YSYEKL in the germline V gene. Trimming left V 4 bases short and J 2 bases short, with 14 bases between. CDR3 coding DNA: TGCGCCAGCAGCCCTAATATGGACAGACAAGAGACCCAGTACTTC. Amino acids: CASSPNMDRQETQYF.

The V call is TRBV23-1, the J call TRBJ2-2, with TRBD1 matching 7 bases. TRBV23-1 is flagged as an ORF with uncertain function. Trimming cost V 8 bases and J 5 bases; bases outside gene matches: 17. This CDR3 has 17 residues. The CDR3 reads CASGTGQTLLGTGELFF. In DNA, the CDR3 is TGCGCCAGCGGAACGGGACAGACGTTGCTGGGGACCGGGGAGCTGTTTTTT.

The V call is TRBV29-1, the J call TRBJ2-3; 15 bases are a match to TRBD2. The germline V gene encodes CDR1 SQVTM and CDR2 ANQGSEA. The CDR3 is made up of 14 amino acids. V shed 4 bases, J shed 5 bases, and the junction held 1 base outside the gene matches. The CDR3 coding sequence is TGCAGCGTTGTGGGACTAGCGGGAGGAGATACGCAGTATTTT. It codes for CSVVGLAGGDTQYF.

CDR3 coding DNA: TGCGCCAGCAGCCAGGCGGGGCTAGCGGGAGAGACCCAGTACTTC. Its protein product is CASSQAGLAGETQYF. The rearrangement uses TRBV4-3 and TRBJ2-5; 8 bases fit TRBD2. Per the germline V gene, CDR1 is LGHNA and CDR2 is YSLEER. V lost 3 bases and J lost 4; bases outside the gene matches: 7. The CDR3 covers 15 residues.

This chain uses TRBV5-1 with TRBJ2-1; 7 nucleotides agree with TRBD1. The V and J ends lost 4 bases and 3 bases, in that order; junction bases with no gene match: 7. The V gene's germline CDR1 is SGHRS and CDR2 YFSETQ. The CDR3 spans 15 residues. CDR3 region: CASSTGTEGYNEQFF. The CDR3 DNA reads TGCGCCAGCAGCACGGGGACAGAAGGCTACAATGAGCAGTTCTTC.

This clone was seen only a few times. Here the CDR3 reads CASSLPGSRNIQYF. The CDR3 DNA sequence: TGTGCCAGCAGCTTGCCAGGGTCGAGAAACATTCAGTACTTC. V and J are TRBV5-4 and TRBJ2-4, with D possibly matching TRBD1 (5 bases). The V gene lost 1 base and the J gene lost 6 bases, with 11 bases spanning the gap. The CDR3 runs 14 residues. Looked up from germline, CDR1 is SGHNT and CDR2 is YYREEE (reference sequence). Supplemented by reference TRBV5-4 and TRBJ2-4, the full variable domain reads ETGVTQSPTHLIKTRGQQVTLRCSSQSGHNTVSWYQQALGQGPQFIFQYYREEENGRGNFPPRFSGLQFPNYSSELNVNALELDDSALYLCASSLPGSRNIQYFGAGTRLSVL.

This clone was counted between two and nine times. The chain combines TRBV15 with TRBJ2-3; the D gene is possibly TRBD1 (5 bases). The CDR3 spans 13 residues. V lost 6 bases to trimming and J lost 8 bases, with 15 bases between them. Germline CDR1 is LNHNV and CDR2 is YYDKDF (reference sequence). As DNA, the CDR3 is TGTGCCACCAGGATAGGAGACCAGGGTACGCAGTATTTT. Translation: CATRIGDQGTQYF.

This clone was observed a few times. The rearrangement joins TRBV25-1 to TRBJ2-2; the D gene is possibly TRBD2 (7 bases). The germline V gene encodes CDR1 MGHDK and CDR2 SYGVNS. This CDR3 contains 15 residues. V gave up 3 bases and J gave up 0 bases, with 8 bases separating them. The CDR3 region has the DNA TGTGCCAGCAGTGAGCGGGGGCCGAACACCGGGGAGCTGTTTTTT. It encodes CASSERGPNTGELFF.

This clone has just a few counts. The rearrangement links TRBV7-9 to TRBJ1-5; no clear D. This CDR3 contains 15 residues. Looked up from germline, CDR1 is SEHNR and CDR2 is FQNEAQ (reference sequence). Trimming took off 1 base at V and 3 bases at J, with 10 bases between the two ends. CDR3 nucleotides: TGTGCCAGCAGCTTAGGGGAGGGAAACAATCAGCCCCAGCATTTT. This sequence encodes CASSLGEGNNQPQHF.

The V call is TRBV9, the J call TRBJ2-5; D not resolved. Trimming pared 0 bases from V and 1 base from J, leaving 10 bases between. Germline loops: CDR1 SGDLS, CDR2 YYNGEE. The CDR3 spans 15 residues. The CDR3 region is CASSVGAEPQETQYF. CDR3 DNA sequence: TGTGCCAGCAGCGTAGGCGCGGAGCCCCAAGAGACCCAGTACTTC.

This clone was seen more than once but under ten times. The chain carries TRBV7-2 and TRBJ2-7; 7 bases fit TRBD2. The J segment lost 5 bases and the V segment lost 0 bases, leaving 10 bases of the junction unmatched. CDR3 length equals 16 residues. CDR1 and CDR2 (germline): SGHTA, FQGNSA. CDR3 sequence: CASSLAAGVPHNEQYF. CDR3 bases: TGTGCCAGCAGCTTAGCGGCGGGAGTTCCCCATAACGAGCAGTACTTC.

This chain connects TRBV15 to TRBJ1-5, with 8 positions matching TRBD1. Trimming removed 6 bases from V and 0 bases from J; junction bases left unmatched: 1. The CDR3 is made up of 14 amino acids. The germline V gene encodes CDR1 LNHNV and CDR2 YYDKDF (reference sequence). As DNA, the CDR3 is TGTGCCACCAGGGGACAGGTTAGCAATCAGCCCCAGCATTTT. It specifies CATRGQVSNQPQHF.

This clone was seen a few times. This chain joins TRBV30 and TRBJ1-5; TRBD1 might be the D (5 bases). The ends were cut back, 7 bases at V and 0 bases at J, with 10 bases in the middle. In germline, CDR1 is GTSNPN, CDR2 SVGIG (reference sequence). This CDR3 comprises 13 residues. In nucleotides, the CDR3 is TGTGCCTCTCAGGGCGATAGCAATCAGCCCCAGCATTTT. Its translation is CASQGDSNQPQHF.

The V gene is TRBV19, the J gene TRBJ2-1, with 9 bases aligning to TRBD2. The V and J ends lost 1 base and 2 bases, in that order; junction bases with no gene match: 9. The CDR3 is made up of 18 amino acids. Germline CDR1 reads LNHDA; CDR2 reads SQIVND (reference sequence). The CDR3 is CASSIGRKSGRTYNEQFF. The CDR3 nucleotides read TGTGCCAGTAGTATAGGGCGGAAAAGCGGGAGGACCTACAATGAGCAGTTCTTC.

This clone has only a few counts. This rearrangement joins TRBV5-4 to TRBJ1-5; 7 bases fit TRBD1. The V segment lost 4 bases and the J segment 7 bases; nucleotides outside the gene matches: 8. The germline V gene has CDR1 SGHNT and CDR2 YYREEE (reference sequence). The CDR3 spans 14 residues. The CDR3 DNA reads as TGTGCCAGCAGCCCTGGACAGGCCGGGCAGCCCCAGCATTTT. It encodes CASSPGQAGQPQHF. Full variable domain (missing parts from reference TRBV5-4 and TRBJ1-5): ETGVTQSPTHLIKTRGQQVTLRCSSQSGHNTVSWYQQALGQGPQFIFQYYREEENGRGNFPPRFSGLQFPNYSSELNVNALELDDSALYLCASSPGQAGQPQHFGDGTRLSIL.

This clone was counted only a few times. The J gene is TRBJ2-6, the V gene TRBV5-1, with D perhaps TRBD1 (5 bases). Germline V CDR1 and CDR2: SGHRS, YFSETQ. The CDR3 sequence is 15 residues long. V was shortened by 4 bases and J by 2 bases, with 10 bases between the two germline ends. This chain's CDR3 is CASSTAGTGANVLTF. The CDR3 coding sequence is TGCGCCAGCAGCACCGCAGGGACTGGGGCCAACGTCCTGACTTTC.

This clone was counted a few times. DNA for the CDR3: TGTGCCAGCAACCGAGCGGGGGTTGATGATACGCAGTATTTT. Its translation is CASNRAGVDDTQYF. The rearrangement joins TRBV9 to TRBJ2-3; 8 bases fit TRBD2. The CDR3 is 14 amino acids. Trimming at V came to 6 bases and at J to 6 bases, leaving 9 bases not matched to a gene. Germline V CDR1 and CDR2: SGDLS, YYNGEE.

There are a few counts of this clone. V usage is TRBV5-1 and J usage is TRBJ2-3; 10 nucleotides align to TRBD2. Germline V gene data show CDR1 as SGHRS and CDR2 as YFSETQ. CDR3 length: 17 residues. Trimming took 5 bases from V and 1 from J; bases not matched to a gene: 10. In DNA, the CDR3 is TGCGCCAGCAGGATTGGGGCTAGCGGGAGCCGCACAGATACGCAGTATTTT. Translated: CASRIGASGSRTDTQYF. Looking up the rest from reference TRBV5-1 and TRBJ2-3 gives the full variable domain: KAGVTQTPRYLIKTRGQQVTLSCSPISGHRSVSWYQQTPGQGLQFLFEYFSETQRNKGNFPGRFSGRQFSNSRSEMNVSTLELGDSALYLCASRIGASGSRTDTQYFGPGTRLTVL.

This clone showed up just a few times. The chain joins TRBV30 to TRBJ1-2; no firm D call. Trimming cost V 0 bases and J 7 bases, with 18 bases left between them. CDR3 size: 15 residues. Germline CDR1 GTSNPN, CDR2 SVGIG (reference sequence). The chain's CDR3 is CAWSVIEQFGFGYTF. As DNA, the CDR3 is TGTGCCTGGAGTGTTATCGAACAGTTTGGGTTTGGCTACACCTTC.